These 20 T cell receptor beta chains were sequenced from one sample in a study of beta chain features in type 1 diabetes. Sequencing targeted expressed TCRB transcripts, as all isolated RNA had been reverse transcribed. This table comes from immunoSEQ multiplex PCR, and its TCRdb copy is limited to in-frame clones, with some not included. The table shows about 230,000 clones, with 9% to 10% occurring only once. The sequenced material came from naive CD4+ T cells from blood. All receptors come from a woman aged 18-29 years in good health.

The gene calls are TRBV2 and TRBJ1-1; D ambiguous. Trimming removed 2 bases from V and 5 bases from J, with 12 bases in between. Germline lookup yields CDR1 SNHLY and CDR2 FYNNEI. The CDR3 runs to 14 residues. CDR3 amino acids: CASSERSTLTEAFF. In DNA form, the CDR3 reads TGTGCCAGCAGTGAAAGATCTACCTTGACTGAAGCTTTCTTT.

This clone appeared a few times. The chain has TRBV5-1 and TRBJ2-3; D remains unclear. Per germline, CDR1 SGHRS and CDR2 YFSETQ. The V end was cut by 4 bases, the J end by 4 bases, with 19 bases between. This CDR3 spans 16 amino acids. Here the CDR3 DNA reads TGCGCCAGCAGCACCCGCCCTCAAGCGTTCGCAGATACGCAGTATTTT. It specifies CASSTRPQAFADTQYF.

This clone was seen a few times. The chain has TRBV4-2 and TRBJ2-1; TRBD1 agrees at 9 bases. Per germline, CDR1 LGHNA and CDR2 YNFKEQ. V lost 2 bases and J lost 0; bases outside the gene matches: 11. CDR3 size: 19 residues. This CDR3 reads CASSQLGTGRFSSYNEQFF. The CDR3 region has the DNA TGTGCCAGCAGCCAACTCGGGACAGGGCGCTTTAGCTCCTACAATGAGCAGTTCTTC.

Only a few counts were recorded for this clone. The chain employs TRBV7-6 and TRBJ2-7; D perhaps matches TRBD1 (7 bases). V gave up 5 bases and J gave up 2 bases, with 10 bases separating them. The CDR3 loop spans 13 amino acids. Germline CDR1 SGHVS, CDR2 FNYEAQ. The CDR3 DNA sequence: TGTGCCAGCAGCGCGGGGACAGCCTACGAGCAGTACTTC. As protein: CASSAGTAYEQYF.

This clone was recorded a few times. CDR3 region: CASSQGQGNTEAFF. CDR3 nucleotides: TGTGCCAGCTCACAGGGACAGGGGAACACTGAAGCTTTCTTT. J is TRBJ1-1 and V is TRBV18; TRBD1 agrees at 9 bases. J was trimmed by 1 base and V by 4 bases; bases with no gene match: 1. The germline CDR1 and CDR2 sequences are KGHSH and LQKENI. The CDR3 covers 14 residues.

The V gene is TRBV18, the J gene TRBJ1-3, with D possibly TRBD1 on 5 matching bases. Trimming pared 5 bases from V and 7 bases from J, leaving 15 bases between. The germline CDR1 and CDR2 sequences are KGHSH and LQKENI. CDR3 length equals 14 residues. CDR3 sequence reads: CASSNDRSRNTIYF. In nucleotides, the CDR3 is TGTGCCAGCTCAAACGACAGAAGTAGGAACACCATATATTTT.

The chain joins TRBV30 to TRBJ1-1; D gene uncertain. V lost 4 bases and J lost 4, with 16 bases in between. The CDR3 runs 14 residues. CDR1 and CDR2 (germline): GTSNPN, SVGIG (reference sequence). The CDR3: CAWNQLTLPTEAFF. CDR3 nucleotide sequence: TGTGCCTGGAATCAACTAACGCTCCCCACTGAAGCTTTCTTT.

A few counts support this clone. The chain carries TRBV5-1 and TRBJ2-1, with 13 nucleotides matching TRBD2. The trim removed 2 bases at V and 8 bases at J, leaving 10 bases unmatched. The CDR3 runs to 17 residues. Germline CDR1 reads SGHRS; CDR2 reads YFSETQ. The CDR3 sequence is CASSLLTSGRASYEQFF. The CDR3 DNA reads TGCGCCAGCAGCTTACTTACTAGCGGGAGGGCTAGCTATGAGCAGTTCTTC.

This clone appeared a few times. The chain links TRBV28 to TRBJ1-1, with D uncertain. The germline V and J ends were trimmed by 5 bases and 3 bases, with 16 bases remaining between them. Germline CDR1 is MDHEN and CDR2 is SYDVKM. The length of the CDR3 is 15 residues. The CDR3 spells CASSASGWRDTEAFF. The CDR3 DNA reads as TGTGCCAGCAGTGCTTCCGGGTGGAGGGACACTGAAGCTTTCTTT.

This clone was seen only a few times. The rearrangement joins TRBV6-5 to TRBJ1-2, with a weak D call TRBD1 (6 bases). This CDR3 contains 14 residues. Per germline, CDR1 MNHEY and CDR2 SVGAGI. The V and J ends lost 8 bases and 7 bases respectively, with 20 bases between them. The CDR3 loop is CASVEFTGLGGYTF. The DNA for the CDR3 is TGTGCCAGCGTGGAATTTACAGGGTTGGGTGGCTACACCTTC.

This CDR3 reads CASSPSGGSYEQYF. CDR3 nucleotide sequence: TGTGCCAGCTCACCTAGCGGAGGGTCCTACGAGCAGTACTTC. The V and J genes are TRBV18 and TRBJ2-7, with D maybe TRBD2 (6 bases). Deletions cut 3 bases from V and 1 base from J, with 10 bases between. Germline CDR1 and CDR2: KGHSH and LQKENI. The CDR3 length is 14 residues.

V and J are TRBV7-9 and TRBJ2-2; no clear D. The ends were cut back, 5 bases at V and 6 bases at J, with 4 bases in the middle. The germline gives CDR1 SEHNR, CDR2 FQNEAQ (reference sequence). The CDR3 totals 11 residues. CDR3 bases: TGTGCCAGCAGCCTCCCCGGGGAGCTGTTTTTT. It codes for CASSLPGELFF.

This clone was seen ten or more times. The J gene is TRBJ2-5, the V gene TRBV11-2; possible D gene TRBD2, 5 bases. Trimming removed 5 bases at V and 2 bases at J, with 9 bases between. This CDR3 region has 13 residues. Germline lookup yields CDR1 SGHAT and CDR2 FQNNGV. The CDR3: CASSRGLQETQYF. The CDR3, as DNA: TGTGCCAGCAGCCGAGGACTGCAAGAGACCCAGTACTTC.

The CDR3 DNA reads as TGTGCCTGGAGAGGGCAGGGGCTGCTGGAAGCTTTCTTT. This translates into CAWRGQGLLEAFF. The chain couples TRBV30 to TRBJ1-1, with D maybe TRBD1 (6 bases). Germline V gene sequence: CDR1 GTSNPN, CDR2 SVGIG (reference sequence). With 3 bases removed from V and 8 bases from J, the gap between germline ends came to 16 bases. The length of the CDR3 is 13 residues.

The chain employs TRBV6-1 and TRBJ1-2, with a weak D call TRBD1 (5 bases). Trimming left V 4 bases short and J 4 bases short, with 22 bases between. The CDR3 is 17 residues long. Looked up from germline, CDR1 is MNHNS and CDR2 is SASEGT. The DNA for the CDR3 is TGTGCCAGCAGTGGGACCTTCCGTAAGGGGTTGGCCTATGGCTACACCTTC. It yields the protein CASSGTFRKGLAYGYTF.

This clone showed up just a few times. The V call is TRBV19, the J call TRBJ1-1; perhaps TRBD1 as D (5 bases). CDR3 length equals 18 residues. Between the trimmed V and J ends, which lost 1 base and 1 base, there was a span of 19 bases. From germline, CDR1 is LNHDA and CDR2 SQIVND (reference sequence). The CDR3 nucleotides are TGTGCCAGTAGTATAGGAAGGGGCAGGGTTTATTCGAACACTGAAGCTTTCTTT. Its protein is CASSIGRGRVYSNTEAFF.

This clone came up a few times. The V call is TRBV6-1, the J call TRBJ2-5; possibly TRBD1 for D (6 bases). Germline V lookup: CDR1 MNHNS, CDR2 SASEGT. Between the trimmed V and J ends, which lost 6 bases and 4 bases, there was a span of 18 bases. The length of the CDR3 is 15 residues. The CDR3 region has the DNA TGTGCCAGCAGCGAGAGCAGGGACACCATAGAGACCCAGTACTTC. Translating it yields CASSESRDTIETQYF.

This clone occurred a few times. The chain uses TRBV5-1 and TRBJ2-1, with 7 positions matching TRBD2. The CDR3 runs to 15 residues. V trimming: 2 bases; J trimming: 7 bases; junction bases outside the gene matches: 9. CDR1 is SGHRS, CDR2 YFSETQ, per germline. The CDR3 here is CASSLAAGPRNEQFF. The CDR3 DNA is TGCGCCAGCAGCTTAGCAGCGGGACCCCGGAATGAGCAGTTCTTC.

The sample holds a few counts of this clone. J is TRBJ1-5 and V is TRBV2, with D uncertain. From germline, CDR1 is SNHLY and CDR2 FYNNEI. V was shortened by 6 bases and J by 4 bases, with 7 bases between the two germline ends. The CDR3 has 12 residues. The CDR3 is CASSYANQPQHF. CDR3 nucleotide sequence: TGTGCCAGCAGCTACGCAAATCAGCCCCAGCATTTT.

The chain employs TRBV7-9 and TRBJ2-2, with D hard to call. The germline V gene has CDR1 SEHNR and CDR2 FQNEAQ (reference sequence). The ends were cut back, 3 bases at V and 4 bases at J, with 3 bases in the middle. CDR3 length: 12 residues. The CDR3 bases are TGTGCCAGCAGCTTGAGCACCGGGGAGCTGTTTTTT. This gives the protein CASSLSTGELFF.